This T cell receptor beta chain comes out of a study of T cells in Graves' hyperthyroidism and ophthalmopathy. Amplified TCR beta CDR3 regions derived from RNA transcripts. The HTBI primer set was used in a first-round RT-PCR of the TCR CDR3. TCRdb independently ran MiXCR on the multiplex PCR reads; one entry per CDR3 protein. The sample shows approximately 350,000 distinct CDR3 sequences, nearly 15% of them seen only once. The CDR3 spans 16 residues. Germline V CDR1 and CDR2: MRHNA, SNTAGT. The ends were cut back, 0 bases at V and 5 bases at J, with 17 bases in the middle. Study outcomes and limitations: Most thyroid clonotypes with frequency above 0.001 were detected in blood.

Only a few counts were recorded for this clonotype. Antigen unknown. Any patient presenting with uncontrolled infection, other autoimmune disease, pregnancy or lactation was left out. The receptor comes from a woman aged 55 to 70 with Graves' ophthalmopathy. This chain joins TRBV6-4 and TRBJ2-7; no firm D call. Sequences were obtained from blood. CDR3 in DNA: TGTGCCAGCAGTGACTCTAGGTCGCCCGAGGATAACGAGCAGTACTTC. Protein: CASSDSRSPEDNEQYF.